Below, 7 T cell receptor beta chains from the same sample are listed, as sequenced in a study of CD8 T cells in ankylosing spondylitis. TCRdb used MiXCR to reprocess the 5' RACE reads, holding one entry per CDR3 protein. Of some 250,000 distinct CDR3 sequences listed, approximately 12% are singletons. The material sequenced was blood, either unsorted or a sorted T cell fraction (not recorded which). These receptors were taken from a male donor with ankylosing spondylitis or in good health (not recorded which).

At least ten counts were recorded for this clonotype. The chain uses TRBV20-1 and TRBJ1-1; D not certain. Germline CDR1 DFQATT, CDR2 SNEGSKA (reference sequence). The CDR3 spans 15 residues. V lost 0 bases and J lost 7, with 18 bases in between. CDR3 sequence: CSARDPRTEGIEAFF. CDR3 in DNA: TGCAGTGCTAGAGATCCTAGGACGGAAGGCATTGAAGCTTTCTTT.

This clonotype was detected many times. The CDR3 DNA reads as TGCAGCGACATTAGGGGGCTAGAGACCCAGTACTTC. Translated: CSDIRGLETQYF. The rearrangement links TRBV29-1 to TRBJ2-5; 7 positions agree with TRBD1. The germline CDR1 and CDR2 sequences are SQVTM and ANQGSEA. V lost 7 bases and J lost 4; bases outside the gene matches: 6. This CDR3 has 12 amino acids.

This clonotype was detected ten times or more. The rearrangement links TRBV29-1 to TRBJ1-5, with D hard to call. The CDR3 is made up of 14 amino acids. Germline CDR1 SQVTM, CDR2 ANQGSEA. V dropped 6 bases and J dropped 0 bases, with 12 bases sitting between them. This CDR3 reads CSVSDGYSNQPQHF. DNA for the CDR3: TGCAGCGTCTCGGACGGGTATAGCAATCAGCCCCAGCATTTT.

This clonotype came up many times. CDR3 nucleotide sequence: TGTGCCAGCAGCGCGGGACTAGCGGGGGCCCCTTTAAGGTATTTT. It encodes CASSAGLAGAPLRYF. The chain couples TRBV9 to TRBJ2-3, with TRBD2 matching over 14 bases. The germline CDR1 and CDR2 sequences are SGDLS and YYNGEE. The CDR3 contains 15 residues. The V gene end was trimmed by 3 bases and the J gene end by 14 bases; junction bases not matched to a gene: 11.

The chain carries TRBV9 and TRBJ2-3; no definite D call. CDR1 and CDR2 from the germline V gene are SGDLS and YYNGEE. Trimming stripped 0 bases from V and 0 bases from J, with 8 bases between. The CDR3 sequence is 15 residues long. CDR3 sequence: CASSVDGLSTDTQYF. The DNA for the CDR3 is TGTGCCAGCAGCGTAGACGGCCTCAGCACAGATACGCAGTATTTT.

This clonotype was counted at least ten times. The chain is built from TRBV5-1 and TRBJ2-5; the match to TRBD2 covers 9 bases. V was pared by 0 bases and J by 11 bases, with 5 bases of the junction left unmatched. Germline V gene data show CDR1 as SGHRS and CDR2 as YFSETQ. The CDR3 sequence is 13 residues long. Here the CDR3 DNA reads TGCGCCAGCAGCTTGGAAGGACTAGCGCGGCAGTACTTC. It codes for CASSLEGLARQYF.

This clonotype was seen ten or more times. This chain links TRBV6-1 with TRBJ2-7; TRBD2 matches at 10 bases. Germline V CDR1 and CDR2: MNHNS, SASEGT. The CDR3 totals 14 residues. V gave up 4 bases and J gave up 3 bases; unmatched junction bases: 3. CDR3 region: CASSGTSGFYEQYF. The CDR3 bases are TGTGCCAGCAGTGGGACTAGCGGTTTCTACGAGCAGTACTTC.